These 30 T cell receptor beta chains were sequenced from one sample in a study of identical twins. TCRdb processed the 5' RACE reads anew with MiXCR; each CDR3 protein has one entry. The table includes a few hundred thousand distinct CDR3 sequences, 18% detected once. The sequenced material came from naive T cells sorted from blood. Every receptor here comes from a man between 50 and 59 years old in good health.

This clonotype showed up just a few times. The V and J genes are TRBV20-1 and TRBJ1-5; 9 bases are shared with TRBD1. This CDR3 spans 17 amino acids. Unmatched junction bases numbered 11, after V lost 2 bases and J lost 3 bases. The germline gives CDR1 DFQATT, CDR2 SNEGSKA (reference sequence). The chain's CDR3 is CSARKLTGTGSNQPQHF. For the CDR3, the DNA is TGCAGTGCTAGAAAACTAACCGGGACAGGGTCCAATCAGCCCCAGCATTTT.

This clonotype was counted at least ten times. The chain is built from TRBV29-1 and TRBJ2-1, with D hard to call. V lost 1 base and J lost 7, with 5 bases in between. The V gene's germline CDR1 is SQVTM and CDR2 ANQGSEA. This CDR3 spans 11 amino acids. CDR3 sequence: CSVEVGNEQFF. CDR3 coding DNA: TGCAGCGTTGAAGTAGGTAATGAGCAGTTCTTC.

The genes are TRBV5-5 and TRBJ2-7; 12 bases fit TRBD1. The CDR3 has 14 residues. Trimming at V came to 4 bases and at J to 6 bases, leaving 5 bases not matched to a gene. CDR1 is SGHKS, CDR2 YYEKEE, per germline (reference sequence). This CDR3 is CASSMGQGALEQYF. The CDR3 DNA reads as TGTGCCAGCAGCATGGGACAGGGGGCTCTCGAGCAGTACTTC.

In this sample, this clonotype turned up a few times. The chain has TRBV6-2 or TRBV6-3 and TRBJ2-1; 10 nucleotides match TRBD1. This CDR3 comprises 15 residues. V shed 6 bases and J 7 bases; nucleotides not matched to a gene: 9. Germline-derived CDR1 and CDR2 are MNHEY and SVGEGT. The CDR3 DNA follows: TGTGCCAGCAGCCCCGGACAGGGGGGACGAAATGAGCAGTTCTTC. The encoded protein is CASSPGQGGRNEQFF.

The chain has TRBV7-2 and TRBJ2-3; TRBD1 aligns across 8 bases. The CDR3 has 16 residues. V trimming: 1 base; J trimming: 2 bases; junction bases outside the gene matches: 5. Germline assignment: CDR1 SGHTA and CDR2 FQGNSA. CDR3 in amino acids: CASSLEVRGHTDTQYF. CDR3 bases: TGTGCCAGCAGCTTAGAGGTCAGGGGGCACACAGATACGCAGTATTTT.

This clonotype was observed a handful of times. The genes are TRBV6-1 and TRBJ2-2, with 8 bases identical to TRBD1. The CDR3 runs to 15 residues. Trimming at V came to 4 bases and at J to 5 bases, leaving 6 bases not matched to a gene. Germline V gives CDR1 MNHNS, CDR2 SASEGT. CDR3 loop: CASSAGDRMTGELFF. CDR3 DNA: TGTGCCAGCAGTGCCGGGGACAGGATGACCGGGGAGCTGTTTTTT.

This clonotype was found a few times. The genes are TRBV29-1 and TRBJ2-5; D might be TRBD1 (6 bases). The ends were cut back, 4 bases at V and 5 bases at J, with 17 bases in the middle. The CDR3 length is 14 residues. The V gene's germline CDR1 is SQVTM and CDR2 ANQGSEA. The CDR3 loop reads CSVAGTRPGETQYF. Here the CDR3 DNA reads TGCAGCGTTGCCGGGACACGTCCGGGGGAGACCCAGTACTTC.

This rearrangement joins TRBV6-1 to TRBJ2-2, with no clear D. V lost 2 bases to trimming and J lost 7 bases, with 5 bases between them. There are 12 residues in the CDR3. Per germline, CDR1 MNHNS and CDR2 SASEGT. As DNA, the CDR3 is TGTGCCAGCAGTGAACGAAGCGGGGAGCTGTTTTTT. This codes for CASSERSGELFF.

The chain couples TRBV6-2 or TRBV6-3 to TRBJ2-3; D perhaps matches TRBD1 (5 bases). The V and J ends lost 4 bases and 2 bases respectively, with 16 bases between them. The germline gives CDR1 MNHEY, CDR2 SVGEGT. The CDR3 is 16 residues long. The CDR3 spells CASSSDRTDNTDTQYF. CDR3 nucleotides: TGTGCCAGCAGTTCCGATCGGACGGACAACACAGATACGCAGTATTTT.

This clonotype was seen only a few times. The chain links TRBV12-3 or TRBV12-4 to TRBJ2-1, with D possibly TRBD2 on 5 matching bases. The CDR3 is 15 amino acids. V lost 5 bases to trimming and J lost 2 bases, with 13 bases between them. The CDR3 loop is CASSIRLPPYNEQFF. For the CDR3, the DNA is TGTGCCAGCAGTATTAGACTACCCCCCTACAATGAGCAGTTCTTC.

The chain joins TRBV11-1 to TRBJ2-2; TRBD2 might be the D (5 bases). Germline CDR1 and CDR2: SGHAT and FQDESV (reference sequence). The V gene lost 1 base and the J gene lost 6 bases, with 18 bases spanning the gap. The CDR3 is 17 residues long. For the CDR3, the DNA is TGTGCCAGCAGCTTAGAGTCTAGCCTCCCCCTGGCCGGGGAGCTGTTTTTT. It yields the protein CASSLESSLPLAGELFF. Based on the CDR3 plus reference TRBV11-1 and TRBJ2-2, the full variable domain is EAEVAQSPRYKITEKSQAVAFWCDPISGHATLYWYRQILGQGPELLVQFQDESVVDDSQLPKDRFSAERLKGVDSTLKIQPAELGDSAMYLCASSLESSLPLAGELFFGEGSRLTVL.

This clonotype has a count of ten or more. The V and J genes are TRBV20-1 and TRBJ1-5; D ambiguous. V lost 6 bases to trimming and J lost 0 bases, with 18 bases between them. Looked up from germline, CDR1 is DFQATT and CDR2 is SNEGSKA (reference sequence). CDR3 length equals 16 residues. CDR3 protein: CSASDPRPVSNQPQHF. CDR3 nucleotide sequence: TGCAGTGCCTCGGACCCCCGTCCCGTTAGCAATCAGCCCCAGCATTTT.

Many counts were recorded for this clonotype. The CDR3 region has the DNA TGTGCCAGCACATCCGCGGGACAGGGGAACTATGGCTACACCTTC. This encodes CASTSAGQGNYGYTF. This sequence joins TRBV12-3 or TRBV12-4 and TRBJ1-2; 10 nucleotides agree with TRBD1. This CDR3 comprises 15 residues. With 7 bases clipped from V and 2 bases from J, the junction kept 7 bases outside the gene matches.

This clonotype was recorded many times. The rearrangement joins TRBV10-3 to TRBJ2-1; 11 nucleotides match TRBD2. J was trimmed by 5 bases and V by 9 bases; bases with no gene match: 6. The CDR3 extends over 14 amino acids. The V gene's germline CDR1 is ENHRY and CDR2 SYGVKD. The CDR3 DNA reads as TGTGCCATGGGTGTAGCGGGAGGGCACAATGAGCAGTTCTTC. It codes for CAMGVAGGHNEQFF.

This clonotype was observed a few times. The chain employs TRBV15 and TRBJ2-2, with D possibly matching TRBD1 (5 bases). CDR1 and CDR2 from the germline V gene are LNHNV and YYDKDF (reference sequence). This CDR3 has 14 residues. Trimming pared 5 bases from V and 2 bases from J, leaving 9 bases between. The CDR3 DNA sequence: TGTGCCACCAGCTCACAGGTTAACACCGGGGAGCTGTTTTTT. Translating it yields CATSSQVNTGELFF.

This clonotype was counted many times. V is TRBV5-1 and J is TRBJ1-3; tentative D call: TRBD1 (5 bases). Trimming left V 4 bases short and J 0 bases short, with 11 bases between. Germline values: CDR1 SGHRS, CDR2 YFSETQ. This CDR3 has 15 residues. In DNA form, the CDR3 reads TGCGCCAGCAGCACGGGACGGAGCTCTGGAAACACCATATATTTT. Translating it yields CASSTGRSSGNTIYF.

The chain links TRBV20-1 to TRBJ2-3, with D tentatively TRBD1 (8 bases). The CDR3 extends over 14 amino acids. The V end was cut by 4 bases, the J end by 10 bases, with 21 bases between. Germline CDR1 is DFQATT and CDR2 is SNEGSKA (reference sequence). This chain's CDR3 is CSATQGARGGAQYF. The CDR3 DNA sequence: TGCAGTGCTACCCAGGGGGCGCGGGGAGGGGCGCAGTATTTT.

V gene TRBV20-1 combines with J gene TRBJ2-5, with TRBD1 as a possible D gene (5 bases). Trimming shortened V by 0 bases and J by 4 bases, and 9 bases separated the two germline ends. CDR1 and CDR2 from the germline V gene are DFQATT and SNEGSKA (reference sequence). The CDR3 has 13 residues. CDR3 in amino acids: CSARDRVGETQYF. As DNA, the CDR3 is TGCAGTGCTAGAGACAGGGTGGGAGAGACCCAGTACTTC.

A few counts support this clonotype. The chain recombines TRBV10-2 with TRBJ2-3; D unresolved. Looked up from germline, CDR1 is WSHSY and CDR2 is SAAADI. The CDR3 spans 13 residues. V gave up 4 bases and J gave up 2 bases, with 7 bases separating them. DNA of the CDR3: TGCGCCAGCAGTGGTCTAGACACAGATACGCAGTATTTT. Encoded protein: CASSGLDTDTQYF.

CDR3 residues: CAIRRGQVNTEAFF. DNA for the CDR3: TGTGCCATCAGGAGGGGACAGGTGAACACTGAAGCTTTCTTT. The gene calls are TRBV10-3 and TRBJ1-1; 8 bases align to TRBD1. The germline V gene has CDR1 ENHRY and CDR2 SYGVKD. This CDR3 is built from 14 residues. The junction had 3 bases not matched to a gene; V was cut back by 6 bases and J by 0 bases.

This clonotype came up many times. This chain joins TRBV29-1 and TRBJ2-7; 12 bases match TRBD2. V was pared by 1 base and J by 0 bases, with 4 bases of the junction left unmatched. The CDR3 is 16 residues long. From germline, CDR1 is SQVTM and CDR2 ANQGSEA. Here the CDR3 reads CSVEGGLAGSSYEQYF. Written as DNA, the CDR3 is TGCAGCGTTGAAGGAGGACTAGCGGGAAGCTCCTACGAGCAGTACTTC.

This clonotype was detected a few times. This chain links TRBV11-1 with TRBJ2-6; 9 bases fit TRBD1. This CDR3 is 18 amino acids long. V lost 5 bases and J lost 4; bases outside the gene matches: 12. Per the germline V gene, CDR1 is SGHAT and CDR2 is FQDESV (reference sequence). CDR3 protein: CASSPIPGQGIGANVLTF. The CDR3 bases are TGTGCCAGCAGCCCCATCCCGGGACAGGGAATAGGGGCCAACGTCCTGACTTTC.

This clonotype was found a few times. This sequence joins TRBV12-3 or TRBV12-4 and TRBJ2-2, with a possible D match to TRBD1 (5 bases). The CDR3 has 13 amino acids. Deletions cut 6 bases from V and 6 bases from J, with 11 bases between. CDR3 amino acids: CASSNQGSGELFF. CDR3 DNA: TGTGCCAGCAGCAATCAGGGATCCGGGGAGCTGTTTTTT.

This clonotype has a handful of counts. The rearrangement joins TRBV20-1 to TRBJ2-5; TRBD1 is a possible D gene (6 bases). The germline gives CDR1 DFQATT, CDR2 SNEGSKA (reference sequence). The V end was cut by 6 bases, the J end by 4 bases, with 21 bases between. This CDR3 comprises 15 residues. The CDR3 coding sequence is TGCAGTGCCTCGGGCAGGGGAGATGGTATAGAGACCCAGTACTTC. This gives the protein CSASGRGDGIETQYF.

The chain has TRBV5-1 and TRBJ1-3; D not resolved. The CDR3 consists of 16 residues. Trimming took 0 bases from V and 0 from J, leaving 10 bases between them. The germline gives CDR1 SGHRS, CDR2 YFSETQ. The CDR3 DNA reads as TGCGCCAGCAGCTTGGCCGGAGACTACTCTGGAAACACCATATATTTT. It codes for CASSLAGDYSGNTIYF.

This clonotype showed up many times. This rearrangement joins TRBV5-1 to TRBJ1-1; D is possibly TRBD1 (6 bases). V lost 6 bases and J 0 bases, leaving 15 bases between the germline ends. Germline V CDR1 and CDR2: SGHRS, YFSETQ. The CDR3 spans 15 residues. DNA of the CDR3: TGCGCCAGCACGCCCTTGGGACACTTGAACACTGAAGCTTTCTTT. Translated: CASTPLGHLNTEAFF. Full variable domain (remainder filled in from reference TRBV5-1 and TRBJ1-1): KAGVTQTPRYLIKTRGQQVTLSCSPISGHRSVSWYQQTPGQGLQFLFEYFSETQRNKGNFPGRFSGRQFSNSRSEMNVSTLELGDSALYLCASTPLGHLNTEAFFGQGTRLTVV.

There are a few counts of this clonotype. V and J are TRBV10-3 and TRBJ2-5; unclear D gene. V was pared by 2 bases and J by 5 bases, with 6 bases between. This CDR3 region has 12 residues. Germline V gene data show CDR1 as ENHRY and CDR2 as SYGVKD. Written as DNA, the CDR3 is TGTGCCATCAGTGAGAGGCGCGAGACCCAGTACTTC. As protein: CAISERRETQYF.

This clonotype was counted ten times or more. V gene TRBV28 combines with J gene TRBJ1-4; no clear D. CDR1 and CDR2 from the germline V gene are MDHEN and SYDVKM. This CDR3 has 14 amino acids. V dropped 2 bases and J dropped 5 bases, with 9 bases sitting between them. DNA for the CDR3: TGTGCCAGCAGTTTAAGAGAGGAAAATGAAAAACTGTTTTTT. Residues: CASSLREENEKLFF.

This clonotype has a handful of counts. The CDR3: CASSQLAGGSYEQYF. The CDR3, as DNA: TGTGCCAGCAGCCAGCTAGCGGGGGGATCCTACGAGCAGTACTTC. The rearrangement links TRBV14 to TRBJ2-7, with 11 bases aligning to TRBD2. Germline V gives CDR1 SGHDN, CDR2 FVKESK. The CDR3 sequence is 15 residues long. Germline trimming cut 3 bases from V and 1 base from J; bases unmatched to any gene: 2.

The CDR3 protein is CASRLQGSNQPQHF. The CDR3 nucleotides read TGTGCCAGCAGGCTACAGGGTAGCAATCAGCCCCAGCATTTT. The V gene is TRBV27, the J gene TRBJ1-5, with D possibly matching TRBD1 (6 bases). V was shortened by 6 bases and J by 0 bases, with 9 bases between the two germline ends. Germline loops: CDR1 MNHEY, CDR2 SMNVEV (reference sequence). The length of the CDR3 is 14 residues.